A single T cell receptor beta chain is shown here with its context. Source study methods: How many nucleated cells were present was estimated from reference gene primer amplification. The table came from immunoSEQ multiplex PCR; TCRdb's copy has only in-frame clones and leaves some out. V and J calls and clone size are those listed in that table; D and trimming were worked out from the DNA. The sample lists 35,000 to 45,000 clones, 82% occurring once. These data belong to a study of blood T cell repertoires in COVID-19. Study-wide background: Acute and convalescent COVID-19 samples came from the United States, Italy and Spain. T cells, B-cell-depleted T cells, or PBMCs provided the cDNA or gDNA that served as material.

CDR1 is KGHSH and CDR2 is LQKENI in the germline V gene. The CDR3 sequence is 16 residues long. After removal of 2 bases from V and 4 bases from J, the junction contained 8 bases not matched to a gene. The sequence was obtained from a human donor in a cohort sampled during active COVID-19. The specimen was peripheral blood. V and J are TRBV18 and TRBJ2-1; 7 bases match TRBD2. The CDR3 sequence: CASSPAKASGYNEQFF. Here the CDR3 DNA reads TGTGCCAGCTCACCAGCGAAGGCTAGCGGATACAATGAGCAGTTCTTC.